The 6 T cell receptor beta chains reported below all come from one sample, sequenced in a study of T cell changes during pregnancy in multiple sclerosis. Sequenced by immunoSEQ multiplex PCR; TCRdb stores in-frame clones only, minus some. The table has approximately 44,000 clones, about 91% seen once; the top ten hold around 0.5%. Source: CD4+ T cells from peripheral blood mononuclear cells, taken in the second trimester of pregnancy. These receptors all stem from a female donor in good health, enrolled as a control in a pregnancy study.

The chain combines TRBV7-2 with TRBJ2-7; tentative D call: TRBD2 (6 bases). The germline gives CDR1 SGHTA, CDR2 FQGNSA. Deletions cut 6 bases from V and 3 bases from J, with 15 bases between. The CDR3 is made up of 14 amino acids. CDR3 protein: CASSNLISGYEQYF. CDR3 in DNA: TGTGCCAGCAGTAACCTAATTAGCGGCTACGAGCAGTACTTC. The complete variable domain, with remaining parts taken from reference TRBV7-2 and TRBJ2-7, reads GAGVSQSPSNKVTEKGKDVELRCDPISGHTALYWYRQSLGQGLEFLIYFQGNSAPDKSGLPSDRFSAERTGGSVSTLTIQRTQQEDSAVYLCASSNLISGYEQYFGPGTRLTVT.

The rearrangement uses TRBV29-1 and TRBJ2-7; no clear D. CDR1 SQVTM and CDR2 ANQGSEA come from the germline V gene. Trimming left V 5 bases short and J 3 bases short, with 11 bases between. CDR3 length: 12 residues. The CDR3 DNA is TGCAGCGTTTCGAACAAAATCTACGAGCAGTACTTC. Protein product: CSVSNKIYEQYF.

The V and J genes are TRBV19 and TRBJ1-4, with D unclear. The CDR3 has 13 amino acids. V was clipped by 6 bases and J by 8 bases, with 13 bases between them. Germline V gene lookup returns CDR1 LNHDA and CDR2 SQIVND (reference sequence). The CDR3 sequence is CASSPLRVEKLFF. CDR3 nucleotide sequence: TGTGCCAGTAGCCCCCTCCGAGTAGAAAAACTGTTTTTT.

The J gene is TRBJ1-1, the V gene TRBV6-5, with D maybe TRBD1 (6 bases). Between the trimmed V and J ends, which lost 6 bases and 3 bases, there was a span of 11 bases. This CDR3 is built from 13 residues. Germline V gene sequence: CDR1 MNHEY, CDR2 SVGAGI. As DNA, the CDR3 is TGTGCCAGCAGGGGGGGGGCTGACACTGAAGCTTTCTTT. This gives the protein CASRGGADTEAFF.

The V call is TRBV7-8, the J call TRBJ2-1; D unresolved. This CDR3 has 14 amino acids. Germline-derived CDR1 and CDR2 are SGHVS and FQNEAQ. Trimming removed 1 base at V and 6 bases at J, with 10 bases between. The CDR3 sequence is CASSLGVGANEQFF. In DNA, the CDR3 is TGTGCCAGCAGCTTAGGAGTCGGTGCCAATGAGCAGTTCTTC.

J is TRBJ2-2 and V is TRBV9, with a weak D call TRBD1 (5 bases). The V and J ends lost 4 bases and 2 bases respectively, with 15 bases between them. This CDR3 spans 16 amino acids. CDR1 is SGDLS, CDR2 YYNGEE, per germline. Here the CDR3 DNA reads TGTGCCAGCAGCACCCGTGGACAACTCAACACCGGGGAGCTGTTTTTT. It is translated as CASSTRGQLNTGELFF.